These 30 T cell receptor beta chains share one sample of origin, sequenced in a study of technical replicates of blood from four donors. Using immunoSEQ multiplex PCR, the repertoire was profiled, and TCRdb retains in-frame clones only, with some absent. This table holds some 70,000 clones, 95% to 98% found once. Material: T cells isolated from PBMCs. The receptors were gathered from a human donor in good health.

The sample holds a few counts of this clone. The chain employs TRBV28 and TRBJ1-1; unclear D gene. The V gene lost 1 base and the J gene lost 5 bases, with 2 bases spanning the gap. Germline CDR1 is MDHEN and CDR2 is SYDVKM. CDR3 size: 11 residues. CDR3 DNA sequence: TGTGCCAGCAGTTTATCTACTGAAGCTTTCTTT. Protein product: CASSLSTEAFF.

The chain couples TRBV30 to TRBJ1-3, with D uncertain. The CDR3 is made up of 14 amino acids. Trimming left V 8 bases short and J 4 bases short, with 18 bases between. Germline V lookup: CDR1 GTSNPN, CDR2 SVGIG (reference sequence). The CDR3 loop reads CALEGYRAGNTIYF. The DNA of the CDR3 is TGTGCCCTCGAGGGCTACAGAGCAGGAAACACCATATATTTT.

J is TRBJ1-2 and V is TRBV2, with no clear D. The germline V gene has CDR1 SNHLY and CDR2 FYNNEI. There are 13 residues in the CDR3. Trimming removed 2 bases at V and 4 bases at J, with 8 bases between. DNA for the CDR3: TGTGCCAGCAGTGAACGGGTGGCCTATGGCTACACCTTC. Translating it yields CASSERVAYGYTF.

This chain connects TRBV9 to TRBJ2-5; D is possibly TRBD2 (7 bases). V lost 0 bases and J lost 3, with 15 bases in between. The CDR3 totals 16 residues. Germline CDR1 SGDLS, CDR2 YYNGEE. The CDR3: CASSVGGEGVEETQYF. The CDR3 nucleotides are TGTGCCAGCAGCGTAGGGGGGGAGGGGGTAGAAGAGACCCAGTACTTC. The variable domain in full, with the rest retrieved from reference TRBV9 and TRBJ2-5, is DSGVTQTPKHLITATGQRVTLRCSPRSGDLSVYWYQQSLDQGLQFLIQYYNGEERAKGNILERFSAQQFPDLHSELNLSSLELGDSALYFCASSVGGEGVEETQYFGPGTRLLVL.

The sample holds one count of this clone. The CDR3 DNA reads TGTGCCAGCAGCACCGGGACAGATGGGGATACGCAGTATTTT. Translating gives CASSTGTDGDTQYF. J is TRBJ2-3 and V is TRBV11-3, with 7 bases fitting TRBD1. V gave up 5 bases and J gave up 6 bases; unmatched junction bases: 8. The CDR3 consists of 14 residues. Germline lookup yields CDR1 SGHNT and CDR2 YENEEA.

This chain connects TRBV5-6 to TRBJ1-5, with 7 positions matching TRBD1. Germline V gene sequence: CDR1 SGHDT, CDR2 YYEEEE. V shed 2 bases, J shed 7 bases, and the junction held 9 bases outside the gene matches. The CDR3 consists of 15 residues. In nucleotides, the CDR3 is TGTGCCAGCAGCTTCGGGACAGCTGATAAGCAGCCCCAGCATTTT. Translated: CASSFGTADKQPQHF.

The chain uses TRBV4-3 and TRBJ1-4; D unresolved. Germline V gene data show CDR1 as LGHNA and CDR2 as YSLEER. The CDR3 sequence is 14 residues long. Trimming shortened V by 0 bases and J by 5 bases, and 7 bases separated the two germline ends. CDR3 loop: CASSQDAGNEKLFF. CDR3 nucleotides: TGCGCCAGCAGCCAAGATGCAGGCAATGAAAAACTGTTTTTT.

Here the CDR3 reads CASENEQYF. CDR3 bases: TGTGCCAGCGAGAACGAGCAGTACTTC. The rearrangement links TRBV6-5 to TRBJ2-7; D uncertain. The V end was cut by 8 bases, the J end by 5 bases, with 4 bases between. Per the germline V gene, CDR1 is MNHEY and CDR2 is SVGAGI. This CDR3 comprises 9 residues.

V gene TRBV10-3 combines with J gene TRBJ1-1; TRBD1 matches 7 bases. Germline trimming cut 8 bases from V and 4 bases from J; bases unmatched to any gene: 7. The CDR3 has 13 amino acids. The V gene's germline CDR1 is ENHRY and CDR2 SYGVKD. The CDR3 DNA reads TGTGCCATCTCTACAGGGGTCGGCACTGAAGCTTTCTTT. It yields the protein CAISTGVGTEAFF.

The rearrangement links TRBV18 to TRBJ1-2; D remains unclear. CDR3 length equals 13 residues. Germline CDR1 reads KGHSH; CDR2 reads LQKENI. The V gene lost 2 bases and the J gene lost 2 bases, with 6 bases spanning the gap. The CDR3 coding sequence is TGTGCCAGCTCACCAGGGCTAAACTATGGCTACACCTTC. Protein product: CASSPGLNYGYTF. Full variable domain (outside the CDR3, taken from reference TRBV18 and TRBJ1-2): NAGVMQNPRHLVRRRGQEARLRCSPMKGHSHVYWYRQLPEEGLKFMVYLQKENIIDESGMPKERFSAEFPKEGPSILRIQQVVRGDSAAYFCASSPGLNYGYTFGSGTRLTVV.

The chain has TRBV4-3 and TRBJ2-1, with 8 bases fitting TRBD1. The CDR3 runs to 16 residues. The V and J ends lost 4 bases and 4 bases, in that order; junction bases with no gene match: 9. Germline assignment: CDR1 LGHNA and CDR2 YSLEER. The CDR3 region is CASSPFRDRSYNEQFF. Here the CDR3 DNA reads TGCGCCAGCAGCCCCTTCCGGGACAGGTCTTACAATGAGCAGTTCTTC.

Here the CDR3 DNA reads TGTGCCAGTTCGGGTAGCGGGAGTGATACGCAGTATTTT. Its translation: CASSGSGSDTQYF. The J gene is TRBJ2-3, the V gene TRBV6-1; TRBD2 agrees at 9 bases. CDR1 MNHNS and CDR2 SASEGT come from the germline V gene. V trimming: 9 bases; J trimming: 6 bases; junction bases outside the gene matches: 7. The CDR3 is 13 residues long.

This clone has a single count. The chain combines TRBV7-9 with TRBJ2-7; 11 bases agree with TRBD2. Germline V CDR1 and CDR2: SEHNR, FQNEAQ (reference sequence). The V and J ends lost 8 bases and 3 bases, in that order; junction bases with no gene match: 9. This CDR3 is 15 amino acids long. The CDR3 is CASHGGLADFYEQYF. CDR3 in DNA: TGTGCCAGCCACGGGGGACTAGCGGATTTCTACGAGCAGTACTTC.

The chain links TRBV27 to TRBJ2-2, with 7 bases fitting TRBD2. From germline, CDR1 is MNHEY and CDR2 SMNVEV (reference sequence). The CDR3 covers 16 residues. J gave up 0 bases and V 1 base, and 2 bases lay outside the gene matches. The CDR3 nucleotides are TGTGCCAGCAGTTTATATCTAGCGGCGAACACCGGGGAGCTGTTTTTT. Residues: CASSLYLAANTGELFF.

The chain links TRBV4-2 to TRBJ1-3, with D possibly TRBD1 on 5 matching bases. CDR3 length: 20 amino acids. The V and J ends lost 3 bases and 0 bases respectively, with 24 bases between them. The V gene's germline CDR1 is LGHNA and CDR2 YNFKEQ. The CDR3: CASSHIPQGPSLNSGNTIYF. The CDR3 DNA reads TGTGCCAGCAGCCACATTCCGCAGGGCCCCTCGTTAAACTCTGGAAACACCATATATTTT.

The chain carries TRBV28 and TRBJ1-1; maybe TRBD1 (6 bases). The CDR3 is 16 residues long. The germline gives CDR1 MDHEN, CDR2 SYDVKM. The germline V and J ends were trimmed by 4 bases and 1 base, with 16 bases remaining between them. CDR3 sequence (DNA): TGTGCCAGCAGTTACCATCCCTCGACAGGGAACACTGAAGCTTTCTTT. Protein: CASSYHPSTGNTEAFF.

The rearrangement joins TRBV10-1 to TRBJ2-7; D is undetermined. Germline-derived CDR1 and CDR2 are WNHNN and SYGVQD (reference sequence). Trimming took off 6 bases at V and 6 bases at J, with 15 bases between the two ends. The CDR3 length is 13 residues. The CDR3 sequence is CASSQFRSGEQYF. CDR3 DNA: TGCGCCAGCAGCCAATTCCGGTCCGGCGAGCAGTACTTC.

This clone was recorded once. The chain couples TRBV2 to TRBJ2-3, with 10 positions matching TRBD2. Germline V gene data show CDR1 as SNHLY and CDR2 as FYNNEI. The CDR3 has 16 residues. V was pared by 6 bases and J by 2 bases, with 8 bases of the junction left unmatched. The CDR3 DNA follows: TGTGCCAGCAGCCCCCGTAGCGGGAGGTACACAGATACGCAGTATTTT. Translating gives CASSPRSGRYTDTQYF.

The V call is TRBV7-6, the J call TRBJ2-3; tentatively, D is TRBD1 (6 bases). The CDR3 contains 13 residues. CDR1 is SGHVS and CDR2 is FNYEAQ in the germline V gene. Trimming shortened V by 5 bases and J by 4 bases, and 10 bases separated the two germline ends. The CDR3, as DNA: TGTGCCAGCAGCCCTCGACAGGCAGATACGCAGTATTTT. Translated: CASSPRQADTQYF. Together with reference TRBV7-6 and TRBJ2-3, the CDR3 gives the full variable domain: GAGVSQSPRYKVTKRGQDVALRCDPISGHVSLYWYRQALGQGPEFLTYFNYEAQQDKSGLPNDRFSAERPEGSISTLTIQRTEQRDSAMYRCASSPRQADTQYFGPGTRLTVL.

This clone showed up just a few times. Distinct nucleotide sequences in the sample also encode this CDR3. The chain uses TRBV4-2 and TRBJ2-3; 10 bases agree with TRBD2. Germline V gene data show CDR1 as LGHNA and CDR2 as YNFKEQ. V lost 0 bases, J lost 1 base, and 1 base stayed unmatched. This CDR3 has 16 amino acids. The CDR3 here is CASSQDLAGGTDTQYF. The CDR3 DNA reads TGTGCCAGCAGCCAAGATCTAGCGGGAGGCACAGATACGCAGTATTTT.

V usage is TRBV5-4 and J usage is TRBJ1-2; D remains unclear. This CDR3 has 15 amino acids. Germline V gene lookup returns CDR1 SGHNT and CDR2 YYREEE (reference sequence). V lost 2 bases and J lost 6, with 17 bases in between. The CDR3 loop is CASSLELSGVDGYTF. Written as DNA, the CDR3 is TGTGCCAGCAGCTTAGAATTGTCCGGGGTAGATGGCTACACCTTC.

As regards this clone: Other DNA sequences in the sample encode the same CDR3. The chain uses TRBV19 and TRBJ1-5; D gene uncertain. V lost 6 bases, J lost 0 bases, and 6 bases lay in between. The CDR3 has 13 amino acids. Germline V lookup: CDR1 LNHDA, CDR2 SQIVND (reference sequence). The CDR3 spells CASSAVSNQPQHF. CDR3 nucleotides: TGTGCCAGTAGCGCAGTTAGCAATCAGCCCCAGCATTTT.

J is TRBJ2-7 and V is TRBV7-2; possible D gene TRBD1, 6 bases. Germline V lookup: CDR1 SGHTA, CDR2 FQGNSA. The CDR3 loop spans 14 amino acids. The V end was cut by 3 bases, the J end by 3 bases, with 12 bases between. CDR3 coding DNA: TGTGCCAGCAGCTTTACAGGGTACGGCTACGAGCAGTACTTC. This sequence encodes CASSFTGYGYEQYF.

V usage is TRBV18 and J usage is TRBJ1-1; D is ambiguous. CDR1 KGHSH and CDR2 LQKENI come from the germline V gene. With 3 bases removed from V and 3 bases from J, the gap between germline ends came to 14 bases. This CDR3 is 15 amino acids long. The CDR3 sequence is CASSPTGGLDTEAFF. The CDR3 coding sequence is TGTGCCAGCTCACCTACCGGAGGGCTTGACACTGAAGCTTTCTTT.

The gene calls are TRBV7-3 and TRBJ2-3, with D possibly TRBD1 on 6 matching bases. The length of the CDR3 is 16 residues. The V gene lost 4 bases and the J gene lost 0 bases, with 14 bases spanning the gap. The V gene's germline CDR1 is SGHTA and CDR2 FQGTGA. In nucleotides, the CDR3 is TGTGCCAGCAGCTCCCGGACAGATTATAGCACAGATACGCAGTATTTT. Translating gives CASSSRTDYSTDTQYF. The complete variable domain, with remaining parts taken from reference TRBV7-3 and TRBJ2-3, reads GAGVSQTPSNKVTEKGKYVELRCDPISGHTALYWYRQSLGQGPEFLIYFQGTGAADDSGLPNDRFFAVRPEGSVSTLKIQRTERGDSAVYLCASSSRTDYSTDTQYFGPGTRLTVL.

The chain recombines TRBV2 with TRBJ1-5, with 9 bases lining up with TRBD1. The CDR3 has 15 amino acids. With V trimmed by 2 bases and J by 6 bases, 5 bases remained unmatched. In germline, CDR1 is SNHLY, CDR2 FYNNEI. CDR3 nucleotide sequence: TGTGCCAGCAGTGAATCAAGGACAGGGGTTCAGCCCCAGCATTTT. Protein: CASSESRTGVQPQHF.

This chain uses TRBV25-1 with TRBJ1-5; D may be TRBD1 (6 bases). The germline V gene encodes CDR1 MGHDK and CDR2 SYGVNS. The CDR3 has 12 amino acids. Deletions cut 2 bases from V and 7 bases from J, with 6 bases between. The CDR3 DNA follows: TGTGCCAGCAGTGAAGGGGGCCAGCCCCAGCATTTT. This translates into CASSEGGQPQHF.

This CDR3 reads CASSQGIDRVYNEQFF. The CDR3, as DNA: TGCGCCAGCAGCCAAGGAATCGACAGGGTCTACAATGAGCAGTTCTTC. The V and J genes are TRBV4-1 and TRBJ2-1; 7 bases agree with TRBD1. Germline loops: CDR1 MGHRA, CDR2 YSYEKL. The CDR3 has 16 amino acids. Trimming at V came to 1 base and at J to 3 bases, leaving 6 bases not matched to a gene.

This chain uses TRBV27 with TRBJ1-2, with D hard to call. The CDR3 is made up of 11 amino acids. Germline V CDR1 and CDR2: MNHEY, SMNVEV (reference sequence). Trimming cost V 5 bases and J 4 bases, with 5 bases left between them. In DNA form, the CDR3 reads TGTGCCAGCAGTAACAGCTATGGCTACACCTTC. Protein product: CASSNSYGYTF.

The rearrangement joins TRBV30 to TRBJ2-1; TRBD2 might be the D (6 bases). The CDR3 sequence is 13 residues long. From germline, CDR1 is GTSNPN and CDR2 SVGIG (reference sequence). V was cut by 5 bases and J by 0 bases, with 8 bases left in between. The CDR3 bases are TGTGCCTGGCGGGAGAGCTCCTACAATGAGCAGTTCTTC. Residues: CAWRESSYNEQFF.